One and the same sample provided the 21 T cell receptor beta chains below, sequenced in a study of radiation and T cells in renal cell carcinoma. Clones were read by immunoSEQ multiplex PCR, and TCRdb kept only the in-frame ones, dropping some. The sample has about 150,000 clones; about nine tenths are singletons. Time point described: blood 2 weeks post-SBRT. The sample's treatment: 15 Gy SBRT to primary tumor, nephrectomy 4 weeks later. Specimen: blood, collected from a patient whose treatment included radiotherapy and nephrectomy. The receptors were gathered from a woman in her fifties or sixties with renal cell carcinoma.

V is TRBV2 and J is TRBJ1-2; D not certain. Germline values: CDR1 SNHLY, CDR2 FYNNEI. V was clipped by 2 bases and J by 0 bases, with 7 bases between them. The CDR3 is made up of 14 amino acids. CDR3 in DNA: TGTGCCAGCAGTGAATTTAATGCTAACTATGGCTACACCTTC. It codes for CASSEFNANYGYTF.

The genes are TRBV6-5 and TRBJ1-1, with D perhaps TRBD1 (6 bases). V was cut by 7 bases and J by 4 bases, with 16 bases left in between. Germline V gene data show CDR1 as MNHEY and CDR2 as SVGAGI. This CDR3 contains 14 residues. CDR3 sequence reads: CASTTGRWSTEAFF. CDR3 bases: TGTGCCAGCACAACAGGGCGGTGGAGCACTGAAGCTTTCTTT.

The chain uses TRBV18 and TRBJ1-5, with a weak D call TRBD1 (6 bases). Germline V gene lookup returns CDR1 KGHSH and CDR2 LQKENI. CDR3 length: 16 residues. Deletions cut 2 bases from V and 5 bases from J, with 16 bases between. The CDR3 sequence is CASSPSNRARDQPQHF. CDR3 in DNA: TGTGCCAGCTCACCAAGTAACAGGGCAAGGGATCAGCCCCAGCATTTT.

CDR3 nucleotides: TGTGCCAGCAGTTCCGGACACGCCAAAGAAGCTTTCTTT. Its translation is CASSSGHAKEAFF. This rearrangement joins TRBV7-9 to TRBJ1-1; TRBD1 might be the D (5 bases). CDR1 and CDR2 (germline): SEHNR, FQNEAQ (reference sequence). The germline V and J ends were trimmed by 6 bases and 8 bases, with 16 bases remaining between them. There are 13 residues in the CDR3.

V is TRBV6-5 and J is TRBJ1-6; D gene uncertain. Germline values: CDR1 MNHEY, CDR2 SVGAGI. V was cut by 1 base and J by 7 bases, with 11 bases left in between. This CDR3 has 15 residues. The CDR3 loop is CASSYFPDLNSPLHF. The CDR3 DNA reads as TGTGCCAGCAGTTACTTCCCCGATCTAAATTCACCCCTCCACTTT.

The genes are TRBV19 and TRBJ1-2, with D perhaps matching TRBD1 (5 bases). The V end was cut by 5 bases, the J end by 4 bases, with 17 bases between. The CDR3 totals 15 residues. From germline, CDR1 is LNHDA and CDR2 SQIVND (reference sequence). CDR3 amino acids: CASSSQSDSVYGYTF. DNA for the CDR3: TGTGCCAGTAGTTCCCAATCAGACAGTGTCTATGGCTACACCTTC.

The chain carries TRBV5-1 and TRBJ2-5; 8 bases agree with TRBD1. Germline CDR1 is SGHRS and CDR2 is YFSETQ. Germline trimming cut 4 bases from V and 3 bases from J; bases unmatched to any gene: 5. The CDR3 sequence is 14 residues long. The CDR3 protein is CASSPRTGKETQYF. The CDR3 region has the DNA TGCGCCAGCAGCCCCAGGACAGGGAAAGAGACCCAGTACTTC.

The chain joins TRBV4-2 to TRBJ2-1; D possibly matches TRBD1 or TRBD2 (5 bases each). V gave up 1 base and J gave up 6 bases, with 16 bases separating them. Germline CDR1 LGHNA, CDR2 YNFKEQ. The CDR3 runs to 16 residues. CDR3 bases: TGTGCCAGCAGCCAAGGGGGACCGCGGACGGGCAATGAGCAGTTCTTC. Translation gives CASSQGGPRTGNEQFF.

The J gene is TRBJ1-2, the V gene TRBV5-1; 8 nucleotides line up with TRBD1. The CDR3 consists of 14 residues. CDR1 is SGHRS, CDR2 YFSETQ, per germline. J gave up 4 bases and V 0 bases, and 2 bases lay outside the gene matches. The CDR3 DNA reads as TGCGCCAGCAGCTTGGCCGACAGGGGCTATGGCTACACCTTC. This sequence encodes CASSLADRGYGYTF.

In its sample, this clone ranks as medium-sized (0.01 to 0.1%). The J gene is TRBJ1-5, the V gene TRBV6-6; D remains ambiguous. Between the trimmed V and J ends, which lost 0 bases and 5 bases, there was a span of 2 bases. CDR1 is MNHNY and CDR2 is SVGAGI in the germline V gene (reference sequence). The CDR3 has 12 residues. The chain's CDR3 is CASSYSHQPQHF. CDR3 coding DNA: TGTGCCAGCAGTTACTCCCATCAGCCCCAGCATTTT.

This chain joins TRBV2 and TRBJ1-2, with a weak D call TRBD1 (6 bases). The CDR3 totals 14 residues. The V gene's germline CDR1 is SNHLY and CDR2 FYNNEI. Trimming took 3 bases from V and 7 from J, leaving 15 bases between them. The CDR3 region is CASSDRGRESGYTF. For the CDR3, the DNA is TGTGCCAGCAGTGACCGGGGGCGCGAGAGTGGCTACACCTTC.

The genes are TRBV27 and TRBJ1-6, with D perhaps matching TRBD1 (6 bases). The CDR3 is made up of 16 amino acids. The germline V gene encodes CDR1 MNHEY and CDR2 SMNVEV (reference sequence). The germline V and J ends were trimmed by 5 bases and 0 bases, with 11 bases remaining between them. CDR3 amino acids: CASSRTESSYNSPLHF. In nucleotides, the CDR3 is TGTGCCAGCAGTCGGACAGAAAGCTCCTATAATTCACCCCTCCACTTT.

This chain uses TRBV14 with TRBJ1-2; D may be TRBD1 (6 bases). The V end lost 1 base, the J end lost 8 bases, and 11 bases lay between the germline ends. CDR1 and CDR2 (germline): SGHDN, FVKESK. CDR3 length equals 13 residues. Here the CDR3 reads CASSQVGADGYTF. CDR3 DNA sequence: TGTGCCAGCAGCCAAGTGGGGGCGGACGGCTACACCTTC.

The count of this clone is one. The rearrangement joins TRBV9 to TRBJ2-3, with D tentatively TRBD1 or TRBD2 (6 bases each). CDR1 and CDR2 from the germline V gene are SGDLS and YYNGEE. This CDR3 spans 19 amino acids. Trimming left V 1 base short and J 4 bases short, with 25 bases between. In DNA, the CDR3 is TGTGCCAGCAGCGTACTTCCACTGACGATCACGGGGGCCCCAGATACGCAGTATTTT. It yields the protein CASSVLPLTITGAPDTQYF.

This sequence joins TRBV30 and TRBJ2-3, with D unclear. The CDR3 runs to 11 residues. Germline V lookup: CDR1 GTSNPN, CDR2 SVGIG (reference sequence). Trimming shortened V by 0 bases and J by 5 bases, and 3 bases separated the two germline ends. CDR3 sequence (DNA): TGTGCCTGGAGTGTGTTAGATACGCAGTATTTT. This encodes CAWSVLDTQYF.

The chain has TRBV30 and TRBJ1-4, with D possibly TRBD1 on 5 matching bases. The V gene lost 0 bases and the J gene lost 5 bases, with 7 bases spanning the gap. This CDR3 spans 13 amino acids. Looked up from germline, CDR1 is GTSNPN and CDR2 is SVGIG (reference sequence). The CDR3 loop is CAWSVNRNEKLFF. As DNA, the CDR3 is TGTGCCTGGAGTGTAAACAGGAATGAAAAACTGTTTTTT.

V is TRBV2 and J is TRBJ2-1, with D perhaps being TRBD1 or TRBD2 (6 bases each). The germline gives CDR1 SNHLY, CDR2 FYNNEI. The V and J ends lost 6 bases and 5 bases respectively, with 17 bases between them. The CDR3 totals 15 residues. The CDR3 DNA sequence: TGTGCCAGCAGAAGAAGCGTTGGGGGGCACAATGAGCAGTTCTTC. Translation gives CASRRSVGGHNEQFF.

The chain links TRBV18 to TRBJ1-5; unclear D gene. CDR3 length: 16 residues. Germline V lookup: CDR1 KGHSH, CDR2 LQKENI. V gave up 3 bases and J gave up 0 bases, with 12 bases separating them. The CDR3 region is CASSPANLYSNQPQHF. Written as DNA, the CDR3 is TGTGCCAGCTCACCCGCCAATCTATATAGCAATCAGCCCCAGCATTTT.

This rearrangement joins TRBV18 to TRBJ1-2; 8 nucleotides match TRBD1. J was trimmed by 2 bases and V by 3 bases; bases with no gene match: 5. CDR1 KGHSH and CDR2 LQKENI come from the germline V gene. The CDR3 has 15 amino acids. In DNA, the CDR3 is TGTGCCAGCTCACCGGGGACAGGCTCCAACTATGGCTACACCTTC. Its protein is CASSPGTGSNYGYTF.

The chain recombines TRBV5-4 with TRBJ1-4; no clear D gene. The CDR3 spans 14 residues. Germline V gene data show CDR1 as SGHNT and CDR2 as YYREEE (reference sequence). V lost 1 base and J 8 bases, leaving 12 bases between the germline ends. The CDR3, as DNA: TGTGCCAGCAGCTTGCCAGGAGATGGAGAAAAACTGTTTTTT. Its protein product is CASSLPGDGEKLFF.

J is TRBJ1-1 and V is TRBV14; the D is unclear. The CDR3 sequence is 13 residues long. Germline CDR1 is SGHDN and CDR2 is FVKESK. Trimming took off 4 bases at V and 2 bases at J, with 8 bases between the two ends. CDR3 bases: TGTGCCAGCAGCCCTAGCCTCAACACTGAAGCTTTCTTT. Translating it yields CASSPSLNTEAFF.